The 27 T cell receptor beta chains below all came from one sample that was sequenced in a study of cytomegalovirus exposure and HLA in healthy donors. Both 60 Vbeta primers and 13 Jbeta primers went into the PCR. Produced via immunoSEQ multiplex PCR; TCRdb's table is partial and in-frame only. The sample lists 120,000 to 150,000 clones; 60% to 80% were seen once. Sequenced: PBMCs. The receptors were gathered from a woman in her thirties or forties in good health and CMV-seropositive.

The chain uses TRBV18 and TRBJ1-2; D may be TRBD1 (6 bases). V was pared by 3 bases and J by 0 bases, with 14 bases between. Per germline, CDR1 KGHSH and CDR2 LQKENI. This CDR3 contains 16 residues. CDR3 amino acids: CASSPWERTANYGYTF. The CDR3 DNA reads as TGTGCCAGCTCACCTTGGGAGAGGACAGCTAACTATGGCTACACCTTC.

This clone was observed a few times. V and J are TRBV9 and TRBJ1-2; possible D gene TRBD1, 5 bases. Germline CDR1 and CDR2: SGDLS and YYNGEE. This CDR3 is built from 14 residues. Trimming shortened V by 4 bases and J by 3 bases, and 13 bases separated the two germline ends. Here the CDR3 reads CASSSTGTYYGYTF. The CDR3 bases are TGTGCCAGCAGCAGTACCGGGACTTACTATGGCTACACCTTC.

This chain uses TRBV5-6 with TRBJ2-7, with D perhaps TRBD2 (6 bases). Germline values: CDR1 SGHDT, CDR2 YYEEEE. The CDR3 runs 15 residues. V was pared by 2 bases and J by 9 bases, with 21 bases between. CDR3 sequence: CASSFALEPYGGQYF. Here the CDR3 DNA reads TGTGCCAGCAGCTTTGCTTTGGAACCCTACGGGGGGCAGTACTTC.

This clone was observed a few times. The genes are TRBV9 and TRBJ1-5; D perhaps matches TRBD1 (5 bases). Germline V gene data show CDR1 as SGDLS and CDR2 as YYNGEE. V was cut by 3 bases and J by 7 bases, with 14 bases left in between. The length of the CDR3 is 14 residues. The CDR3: CASSAQGDWQPQHF. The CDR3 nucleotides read TGTGCCAGCAGCGCACAAGGGGATTGGCAGCCCCAGCATTTT.

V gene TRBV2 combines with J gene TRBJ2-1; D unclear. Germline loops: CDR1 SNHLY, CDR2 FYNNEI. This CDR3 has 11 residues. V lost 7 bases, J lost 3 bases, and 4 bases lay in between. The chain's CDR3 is CASKLYNEQFF. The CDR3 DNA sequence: TGTGCCAGCAAACTCTACAATGAGCAGTTCTTC. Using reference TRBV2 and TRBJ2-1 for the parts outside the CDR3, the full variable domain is EPEVTQTPSHQVTQMGQEVILRCVPISNHLYFYWYRQILGQKVEFLVSFYNNEISEKSEIFDDQFSVERPDGSNFTLKIRSTKLEDSAMYFCASKLYNEQFFGPGTRLTVL.

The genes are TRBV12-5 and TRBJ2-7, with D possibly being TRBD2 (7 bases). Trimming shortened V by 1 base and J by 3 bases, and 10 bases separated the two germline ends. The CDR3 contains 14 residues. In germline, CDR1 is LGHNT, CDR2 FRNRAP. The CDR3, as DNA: TGTGCTAGTGGTTTGGAGGGGGGGGGCTACGAGCAGTACTTC. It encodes CASGLEGGGYEQYF.

CDR3 residues: CASSEGWTGTETQYF. The CDR3 DNA sequence: TGTGCCAGCAGCGAGGGATGGACAGGGACGGAGACCCAGTACTTC. This chain joins TRBV5-6 and TRBJ2-5, with 8 positions matching TRBD1. Germline V gene lookup returns CDR1 SGHDT and CDR2 YYEEEE. The CDR3 extends over 15 amino acids. V lost 4 bases, J lost 5 bases, and 10 bases stayed unmatched.

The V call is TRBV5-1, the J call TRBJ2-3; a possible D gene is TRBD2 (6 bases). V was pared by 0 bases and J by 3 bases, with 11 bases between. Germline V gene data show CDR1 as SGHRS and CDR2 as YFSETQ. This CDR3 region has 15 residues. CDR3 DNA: TGCGCCAGCAGCTTGGTAGCGGACTATACAGATACGCAGTATTTT. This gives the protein CASSLVADYTDTQYF.

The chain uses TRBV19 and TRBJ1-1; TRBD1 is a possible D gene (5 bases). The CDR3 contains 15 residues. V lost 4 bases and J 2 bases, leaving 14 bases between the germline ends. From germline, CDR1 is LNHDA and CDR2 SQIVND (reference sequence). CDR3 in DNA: TGTGCCAGTAGTAGGGAGGGGACCCTCAACACTGAAGCTTTCTTT. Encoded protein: CASSREGTLNTEAFF. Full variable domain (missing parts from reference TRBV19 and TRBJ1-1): DGGITQSPKYLFRKEGQNVTLSCEQNLNHDAMYWYRQDPGQGLRLIYYSQIVNDFQKGDIAEGYSVSREKKESFPLTVTSAQKNPTAFYLCASSREGTLNTEAFFGQGTRLTVV.

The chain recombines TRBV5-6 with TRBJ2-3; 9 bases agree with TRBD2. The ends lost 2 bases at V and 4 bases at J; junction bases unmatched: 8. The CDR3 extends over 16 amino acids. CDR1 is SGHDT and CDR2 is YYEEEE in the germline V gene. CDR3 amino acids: CASSFAGRGGPDTQYF. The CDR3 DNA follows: TGTGCCAGCAGCTTTGCTGGGCGGGGGGGCCCAGATACGCAGTATTTT.

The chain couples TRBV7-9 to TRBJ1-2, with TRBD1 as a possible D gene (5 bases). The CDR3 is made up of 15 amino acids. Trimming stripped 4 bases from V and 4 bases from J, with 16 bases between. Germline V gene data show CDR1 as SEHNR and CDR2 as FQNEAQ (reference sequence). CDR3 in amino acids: CASSSPRQGSYGYTF. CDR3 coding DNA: TGTGCCAGCAGCTCTCCCCGGCAGGGCTCCTATGGCTACACCTTC.

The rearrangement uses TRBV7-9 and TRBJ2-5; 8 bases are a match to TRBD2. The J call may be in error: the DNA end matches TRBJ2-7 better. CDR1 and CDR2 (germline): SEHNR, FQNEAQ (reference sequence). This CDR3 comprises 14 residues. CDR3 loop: CASSSGLASNEQYF. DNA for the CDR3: TGTGCCAGCAGCTCCGGACTAGCATCGAACGAGCAGTACTTC.

CDR3 sequence (DNA): TGTGCCAGCTCAGCGCAGGCCAACACTGAAGCTTTCTTT. It encodes CASSAQANTEAFF. This chain links TRBV18 with TRBJ1-1, with D uncertain. The V end was cut by 5 bases, the J end by 2 bases, with 9 bases between. The V gene's germline CDR1 is KGHSH and CDR2 LQKENI. This CDR3 spans 13 amino acids. Supplemented by reference TRBV18 and TRBJ1-1, the full variable domain reads NAGVMQNPRHLVRRRGQEARLRCSPMKGHSHVYWYRQLPEEGLKFMVYLQKENIIDESGMPKERFSAEFPKEGPSILRIQQVVRGDSAAYFCASSAQANTEAFFGQGTRLTVV.

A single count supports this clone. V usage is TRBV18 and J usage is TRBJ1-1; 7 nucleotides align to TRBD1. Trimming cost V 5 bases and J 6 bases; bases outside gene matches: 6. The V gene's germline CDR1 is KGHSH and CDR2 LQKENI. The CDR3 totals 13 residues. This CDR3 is CASSAGGQSEAFF. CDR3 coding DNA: TGTGCCAGCTCAGCAGGGGGGCAATCTGAAGCTTTCTTT.

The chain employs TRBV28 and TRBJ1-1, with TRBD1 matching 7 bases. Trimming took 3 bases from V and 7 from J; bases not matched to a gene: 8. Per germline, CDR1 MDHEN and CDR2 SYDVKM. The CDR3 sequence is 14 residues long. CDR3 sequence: CASSLALQGNEAFF. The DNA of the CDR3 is TGTGCCAGCAGTTTGGCTCTACAGGGGAATGAAGCTTTCTTT.

In nucleotides, the CDR3 is TGTGCCAGCAGTGTGCGGGGGCGCTCCGAGCAGTACTTC. The encoded protein is CASSVRGRSEQYF. The gene calls are TRBV27 and TRBJ2-7; a possible D gene is TRBD2 (7 bases). V lost 5 bases to trimming and J lost 6 bases, with 14 bases between them. The germline gives CDR1 MNHEY, CDR2 SMNVEV (reference sequence). CDR3 length: 13 residues.

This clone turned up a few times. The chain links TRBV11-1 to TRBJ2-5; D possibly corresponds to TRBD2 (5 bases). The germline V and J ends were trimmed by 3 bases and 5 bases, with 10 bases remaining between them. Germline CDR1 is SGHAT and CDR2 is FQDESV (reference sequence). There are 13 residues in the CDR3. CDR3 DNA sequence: TGTGCCAGCAGCTTTCCGGGCGGGGAGACCCAGTACTTC. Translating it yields CASSFPGGETQYF.

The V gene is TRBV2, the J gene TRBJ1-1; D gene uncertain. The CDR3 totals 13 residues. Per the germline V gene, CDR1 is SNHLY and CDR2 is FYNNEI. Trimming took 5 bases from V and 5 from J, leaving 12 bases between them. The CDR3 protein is CASSLLSGTEAFF. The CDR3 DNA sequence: TGTGCCAGCAGTCTACTAAGTGGGACTGAAGCTTTCTTT. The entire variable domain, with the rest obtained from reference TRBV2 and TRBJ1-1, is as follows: EPEVTQTPSHQVTQMGQEVILRCVPISNHLYFYWYRQILGQKVEFLVSFYNNEISEKSEIFDDQFSVERPDGSNFTLKIRSTKLEDSAMYFCASSLLSGTEAFFGQGTRLTVV.

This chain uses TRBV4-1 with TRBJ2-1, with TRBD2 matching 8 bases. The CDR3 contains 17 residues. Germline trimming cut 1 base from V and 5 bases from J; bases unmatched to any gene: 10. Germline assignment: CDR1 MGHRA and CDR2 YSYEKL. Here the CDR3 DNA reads TGCGCCAGCAGCCAAGTTGGGTTGGGACTAGTCCACAATGAGCAGTTCTTC. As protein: CASSQVGLGLVHNEQFF.

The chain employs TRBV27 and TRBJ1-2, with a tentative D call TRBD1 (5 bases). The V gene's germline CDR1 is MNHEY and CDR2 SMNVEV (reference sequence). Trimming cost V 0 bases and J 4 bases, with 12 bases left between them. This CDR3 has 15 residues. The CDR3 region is CASSLSGYQGYGYTF. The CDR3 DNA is TGTGCCAGCAGTTTATCGGGCTACCAGGGCTATGGCTACACCTTC.

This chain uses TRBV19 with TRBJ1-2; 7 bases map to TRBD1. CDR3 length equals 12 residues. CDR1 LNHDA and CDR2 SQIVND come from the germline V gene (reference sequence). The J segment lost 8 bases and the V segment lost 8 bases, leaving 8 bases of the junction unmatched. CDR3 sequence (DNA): TGTGCCAGTTTTGGACAGGCCACGGGCTACACCTTC. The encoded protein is CASFGQATGYTF. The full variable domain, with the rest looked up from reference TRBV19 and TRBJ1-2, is DGGITQSPKYLFRKEGQNVTLSCEQNLNHDAMYWYRQDPGQGLRLIYYSQIVNDFQKGDIAEGYSVSREKKESFPLTVTSAQKNPTAFYLCASFGQATGYTFGSGTRLTVV.

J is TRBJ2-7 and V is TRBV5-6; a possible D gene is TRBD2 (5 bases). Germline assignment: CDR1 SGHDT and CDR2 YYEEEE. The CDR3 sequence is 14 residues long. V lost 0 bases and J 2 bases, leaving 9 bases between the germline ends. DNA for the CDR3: TGTGCCAGCAGCTTGGGATCCGGGGCCTACGAGCAGTACTTC. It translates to CASSLGSGAYEQYF.

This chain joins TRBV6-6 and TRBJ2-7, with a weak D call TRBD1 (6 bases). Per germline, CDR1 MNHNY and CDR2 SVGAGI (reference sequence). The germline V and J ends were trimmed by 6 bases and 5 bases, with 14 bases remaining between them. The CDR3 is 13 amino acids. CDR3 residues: CASRWTARDEQYF. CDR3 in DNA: TGTGCCAGCAGGTGGACAGCCCGCGACGAGCAGTACTTC.

CDR3 nucleotide sequence: TGTGCCAGCAGAGGACAGTTACCTGGAAACACCATATATTTT. Translating gives CASRGQLPGNTIYF. This chain links TRBV6-5 with TRBJ1-3; tentative D call: TRBD1 (6 bases). The CDR3 has 14 residues. Trimming took 6 bases from V and 2 from J, leaving 11 bases between them. Per the germline V gene, CDR1 is MNHEY and CDR2 is SVGAGI.

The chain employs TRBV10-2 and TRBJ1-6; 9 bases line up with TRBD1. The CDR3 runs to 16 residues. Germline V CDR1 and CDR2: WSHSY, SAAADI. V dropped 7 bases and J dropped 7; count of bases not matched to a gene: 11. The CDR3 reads CASKETGGLSNSPLHF. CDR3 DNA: TGCGCCAGCAAAGAAACAGGGGGCTTGTCGAATTCACCCCTCCACTTT.

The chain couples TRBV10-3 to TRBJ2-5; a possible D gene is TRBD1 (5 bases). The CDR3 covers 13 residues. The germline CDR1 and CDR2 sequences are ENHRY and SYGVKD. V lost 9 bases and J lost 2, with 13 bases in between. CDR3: CAISPDIQETQYF. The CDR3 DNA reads TGTGCCATATCTCCGGACATTCAAGAGACCCAGTACTTC.

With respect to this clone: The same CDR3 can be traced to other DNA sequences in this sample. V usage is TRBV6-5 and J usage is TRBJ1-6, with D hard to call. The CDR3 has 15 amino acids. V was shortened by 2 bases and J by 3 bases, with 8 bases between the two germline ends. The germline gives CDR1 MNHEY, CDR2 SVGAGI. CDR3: CASSYGQLYNSPLHF. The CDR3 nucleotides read TGTGCCAGCAGTTACGGGCAGCTCTATAATTCACCCCTCCACTTT.